This TCR beta chain comes out of a study of long-term antiretroviral therapy in people with HIV. About this clone itself: Antigen: not known.

Study observations and caveats: Dominating the repertoire at all time points were the clones that expanded before ART.

Germline-derived CDR1 and CDR2 are SGDLS and YYNGEE. J lost 9 bases, V lost 7 bases, and 10 bases had no gene match. The CDR3 has 13 residues. Researchers report immunoSEQ v3.0 was run at survey level. Here immunoSEQ multiplex PCR was the method, and the copy in TCRdb shows in-frame clones only, minus some. The table includes about 25,000 clones, about four fifths detected once. This rearrangement joins TRBV9 to TRBJ1-5; 7 bases map to TRBD1. This receptor was obtained from a man between 18 and 29 years old with HIV. Sequencing used unsorted PBMCs, obtained 3 years after starting antiretroviral therapy. The CDR3: CASARDSTRPQHF. CDR3 sequence (DNA): TGTGCCAGCGCCCGGGACAGCACCCGGCCCCAGCATTTT. The entire variable domain, with the rest obtained from reference TRBV9 and TRBJ1-5, is as follows: DSGVTQTPKHLITATGQRVTLRCSPRSGDLSVYWYQQSLDQGLQFLIQYYNGEERAKGNILERFSAQQFPDLHSELNLSSLELGDSALYFCASARDSTRPQHFGDGTRLSIL.